This TCR beta chain comes out of a study of CD8+CD57+ T cells in acquired aplastic anemia. Profiling of TCR beta VDJ combinations and CDR3 sequences used genomic DNA as template. TCRdb processed the reads anew with MiXCR; each CDR3 protein has one entry. The table lists around 190,000 distinct CDR3 sequences, approximately 52% of them singletons. The CDR3 extends over 15 amino acids. Trimming took 4 bases from V and 10 from J; bases not matched to a gene: 7. Germline values: CDR1 LNHDA, CDR2 SQIVND (reference sequence). This chain connects TRBV19 to TRBJ1-6, with 10 bases identical to TRBD1. The receptor's source is a human donor in good health, serving as a control. What was sequenced was sorted CD4+, CD8+, or CD8+CD57+ T cells (not recorded which) from PBMCs. CDR3 loop: CASSSEGQGNSPLHF. In DNA form, the CDR3 reads TGTGCCAGTAGTAGTGAGGGACAGGGGAACTCACCCCTCCACTTT.